The T cell receptor beta chain described here comes from a study of cytomegalovirus exposure and HLA in healthy donors. The CDR3 is 17 residues long. The germline V gene encodes CDR1 SGHRS and CDR2 YFSETQ. The trim removed 3 bases at V and 5 bases at J, leaving 11 bases unmatched. The table lists this clone with a count of one. The antigen remains undetermined. Method: immunoSEQ multiplex PCR; TCRdb's copy keeps in-frame clones and lacks some. The table shows about 150,000 clones, with roughly 92% occurring only once. General study results and limits: First-cohort TCR clusters were later found to tend to co-occur in the approximately 120 validation repertoires. The listing of about 150 TCR beta chains classed them as cytomegalovirus-associated.

The chain recombines TRBV5-1 with TRBJ2-5; TRBD2 matches 12 bases. Source material: PBMCs. This TCR derives from a man aged 18-30 years in good health and CMV-seronegative. The CDR3 DNA sequence: TGCGCCAGCAGCTGGACTAGCGGGGCTTCGGGTGGGGAGACCCAGTACTTC. Its translation: CASSWTSGASGGETQYF. Full variable domain (rest looked up from reference TRBV5-1 and TRBJ2-5): KAGVTQTPRYLIKTRGQQVTLSCSPISGHRSVSWYQQTPGQGLQFLFEYFSETQRNKGNFPGRFSGRQFSNSRSEMNVSTLELGDSALYLCASSWTSGASGGETQYFGPGTRLLVL.